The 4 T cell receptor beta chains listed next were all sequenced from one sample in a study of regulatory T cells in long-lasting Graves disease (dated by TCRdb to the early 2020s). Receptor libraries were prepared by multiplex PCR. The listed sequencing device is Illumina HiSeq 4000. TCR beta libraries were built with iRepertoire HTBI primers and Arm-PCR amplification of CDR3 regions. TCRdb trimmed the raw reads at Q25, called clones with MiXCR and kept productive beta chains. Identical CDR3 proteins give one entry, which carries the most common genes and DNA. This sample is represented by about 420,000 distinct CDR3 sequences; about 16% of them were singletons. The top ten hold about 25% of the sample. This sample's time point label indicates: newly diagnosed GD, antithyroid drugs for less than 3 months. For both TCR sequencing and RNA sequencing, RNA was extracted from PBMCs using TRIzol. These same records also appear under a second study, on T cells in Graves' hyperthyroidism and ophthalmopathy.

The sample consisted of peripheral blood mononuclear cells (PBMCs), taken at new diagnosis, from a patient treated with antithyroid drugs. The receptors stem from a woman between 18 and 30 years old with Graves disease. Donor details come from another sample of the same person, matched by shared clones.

This chain's CDR3 is CATSDPLAGGNEQFF. The CDR3 DNA follows: TGTGCCACCAGTGATCCCCTAGCGGGAGGGAATGAGCAGTTCTTC. The V gene is TRBV24-1, the J gene TRBJ2-1; 12 nucleotides match TRBD2. Per germline, CDR1 KGHDR and CDR2 SFDVKD. J lost 7 bases, V lost 3 bases, and 3 bases had no gene match. The CDR3 consists of 15 residues.

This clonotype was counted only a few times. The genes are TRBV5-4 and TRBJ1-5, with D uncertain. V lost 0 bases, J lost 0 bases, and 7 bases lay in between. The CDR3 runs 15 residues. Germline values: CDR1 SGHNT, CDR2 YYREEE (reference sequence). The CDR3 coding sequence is TGTGCCAGCAGCTTGGGTCCCAGTAGCAATCAGCCCCAGCATTTT. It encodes CASSLGPSSNQPQHF.

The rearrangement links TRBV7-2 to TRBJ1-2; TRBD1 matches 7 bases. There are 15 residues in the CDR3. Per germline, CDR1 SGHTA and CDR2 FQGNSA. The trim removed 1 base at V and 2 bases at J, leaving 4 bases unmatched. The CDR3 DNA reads TGTGCCAGCAGCTTAGATCGCAGGGGGAACTATGGCTACACCTTC. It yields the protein CASSLDRRGNYGYTF. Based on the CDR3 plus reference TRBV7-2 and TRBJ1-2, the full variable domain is GAGVSQSPSNKVTEKGKDVELRCDPISGHTALYWYRQSLGQGLEFLIYFQGNSAPDKSGLPSDRFSAERTGGSVSTLTIQRTQQEDSAVYLCASSLDRRGNYGYTFGSGTRLTVV.

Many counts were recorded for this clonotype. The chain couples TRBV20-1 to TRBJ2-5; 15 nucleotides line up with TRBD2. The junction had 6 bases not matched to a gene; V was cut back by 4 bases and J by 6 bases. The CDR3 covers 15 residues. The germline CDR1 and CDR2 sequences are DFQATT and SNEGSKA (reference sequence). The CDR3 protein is CSATHGTSGRKTQYF. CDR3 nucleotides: TGCAGTGCTACACACGGGACTAGCGGGAGGAAGACCCAGTACTTC.